Presented here are 15 T cell receptor beta chains from one specimen sequenced in a study of CD8+ T cells in alopecia areata. Treatment reported: oral pan-JAK inhibitor, 5-10 mg twice daily. After isolation, RNA underwent reverse transcription to generate cDNA as the sequencing template. This table comes from immunoSEQ multiplex PCR, and its TCRdb copy is limited to in-frame clones, with some not included. The sample has 150,000 to 200,000 clones, roughly 60% seen once. Sequenced here: CD4+ T cells sorted from blood, sampled at week 24, from a patient treated with tofacitinib. These TCRs come from a human donor with alopecia areata.

A remark on this clone: A read error likely explains this, since a far larger clone differs by one base. The rearrangement joins TRBV9 to TRBJ1-6; the D is unclear. V was cut by 0 bases and J by 6 bases, with 7 bases left in between. This CDR3 spans 14 amino acids. Per the germline V gene, CDR1 is SGDLS and CDR2 is YYNGEE. This CDR3 is CASSVEQFNSPLHF. The CDR3 DNA sequence: TGTGCCAGCAGCGTAGAACAGTTTAATTCACCCCTCCACTTT. The full variable domain, completed using reference TRBV9 and TRBJ1-6, is DSGVTQTPKHLITATGQRVTLRCSPRSGDLSVYWYQQSLDQGLQFLIQYYNGEERAKGNILERFSAQQFPDLHSELNLSSLELGDSALYFCASSVEQFNSPLHFGNGTRLTVT.

This clone was counted a few times. The chain is built from TRBV5-1 and TRBJ2-1; 14 bases agree with TRBD2. Trimming at V came to 2 bases and at J to 8 bases, leaving 3 bases not matched to a gene. The length of the CDR3 is 15 residues. Germline lookup yields CDR1 SGHRS and CDR2 YFSETQ. The CDR3 nucleotides read TGCGCCAGCAGCTTAGGACTAGCGGGGGGAGATGAGCAGTTCTTC. This encodes CASSLGLAGGDEQFF. Together with reference TRBV5-1 and TRBJ2-1, the CDR3 gives the full variable domain: KAGVTQTPRYLIKTRGQQVTLSCSPISGHRSVSWYQQTPGQGLQFLFEYFSETQRNKGNFPGRFSGRQFSNSRSEMNVSTLELGDSALYLCASSLGLAGGDEQFFGPGTRLTVL.

This chain links TRBV6-1 with TRBJ2-2; D is unclear. V was shortened by 1 base and J by 6 bases, with 6 bases between the two germline ends. Per the germline V gene, CDR1 is MNHNS and CDR2 is SASEGT. The CDR3 has 13 amino acids. The CDR3 nucleotides read TGTGCCAGCAGTGAAGGAGTCGCCGGGGAGCTGTTTTTT. Its protein product is CASSEGVAGELFF.

This chain joins TRBV30 and TRBJ1-2; 8 bases match TRBD1. CDR1 is GTSNPN, CDR2 SVGIG, per germline (reference sequence). Unmatched junction bases numbered 16, after V lost 6 bases and J lost 4 bases. The CDR3 sequence is 16 residues long. In nucleotides, the CDR3 is TGTGCCTGTACCCTCAACAACAGGGGGTCAGGCTATGGCTACACCTTC. Translating it yields CACTLNNRGSGYGYTF. Full variable domain (missing parts from reference TRBV30 and TRBJ1-2): SQTIHQWPATLVQPVGSPLSLECTVEGTSNPNLYWYRQAAGRGLQLLFYSVGIGQISSEVPQNLSASRPQDRQFILSSKKLLLSDSGFYLCACTLNNRGSGYGYTFGSGTRLTVV.

In its sample, this clone was seen once. This rearrangement joins TRBV29-1 to TRBJ1-3, with D unresolved. V lost 0 bases, J lost 4 bases, and 10 bases lay in between. Looked up from germline, CDR1 is SQVTM and CDR2 is ANQGSEA. CDR3 length: 14 residues. The CDR3 reads CSVEDQTSGNTIYF. CDR3 bases: TGCAGCGTTGAAGATCAGACCTCGGGAAACACCATATATTTT.

The rearrangement links TRBV5-6 to TRBJ1-5; 8 bases map to TRBD1. The CDR3 contains 15 residues. V shed 1 base and J 7 bases; nucleotides not matched to a gene: 7. Germline V lookup: CDR1 SGHDT, CDR2 YYEEEE. This CDR3 is CASSLRTGRVQPQHF. CDR3 in DNA: TGTGCCAGCAGCTTGAGGACAGGGAGGGTGCAGCCCCAGCATTTT.

This clone was seen only a few times. The rearrangement links TRBV4-3 to TRBJ2-6; D not resolved. V lost 2 bases to trimming and J lost 1 base, with 15 bases between them. The CDR3 has 18 amino acids. Germline values: CDR1 LGHNA, CDR2 YSLEER. In DNA, the CDR3 is TGCGCCAGCAGCCAATTCGGCACTATGGGGTCTGGGGCCAACGTCCTGACTTTC. Its translation is CASSQFGTMGSGANVLTF.

This clone was detected only a few times. This CDR3 reads CASSSPGRGPQHF. The CDR3 DNA follows: TGTGCCAGCAGCTCGCCGGGCCGAGGGCCCCAGCATTTT. The rearrangement joins TRBV7-2 to TRBJ1-5; D is unclear. V was pared by 4 bases and J by 9 bases, with 13 bases between. This CDR3 region has 13 residues. Germline V lookup: CDR1 SGHTA, CDR2 FQGNSA.

The sample holds a few counts of this clone. The chain has TRBV7-3 and TRBJ2-3, with D perhaps assigned TRBD1 or TRBD2 (5 bases each). Trimming removed 1 base from V and 7 bases from J, with 6 bases in between. This CDR3 is built from 12 residues. In germline, CDR1 is SGHTA, CDR2 FQGTGA. The CDR3 spells CASSLKGHTQYF. DNA for the CDR3: TGTGCCAGCAGCTTAAAGGGACATACGCAGTATTTT.

The sample holds a few counts of this clone. The chain couples TRBV29-1 to TRBJ2-7; D perhaps matches TRBD2 (6 bases). The CDR3 loop spans 12 amino acids. From germline, CDR1 is SQVTM and CDR2 ANQGSEA. Trimming left V 4 bases short and J 7 bases short, with 14 bases between. As DNA, the CDR3 is TGCAGCGTTGGGGCAGCCGGGGGAGAGCAGTACTTC. Its protein is CSVGAAGGEQYF.

This clone was seen a handful of times. The chain joins TRBV30 to TRBJ1-6; D gene ambiguous. Germline CDR1 is GTSNPN and CDR2 is SVGIG (reference sequence). Trimming stripped 0 bases from V and 7 bases from J, with 16 bases between. The CDR3 runs 16 residues. Here the CDR3 reads CAWSVSIAGTNSPLHF. CDR3 coding DNA: TGTGCCTGGAGTGTATCTATCGCAGGAACAAATTCACCCCTCCACTTT.

This clone is a singleton in its sample. V is TRBV30 and J is TRBJ2-5; D is unclear. Germline V gives CDR1 GTSNPN, CDR2 SVGIG (reference sequence). Between the trimmed V and J ends, which lost 3 bases and 3 bases, there was a span of 11 bases. This CDR3 is built from 13 residues. CDR3 sequence (DNA): TGTGCCTGGAGAAAGGGCCGGGAAGAGACCCAGTACTTC. Amino acids: CAWRKGREETQYF.

This chain joins TRBV30 and TRBJ2-1, with TRBD2 matching over 11 bases. This CDR3 spans 15 amino acids. Trimming cost V 5 bases and J 10 bases; bases outside gene matches: 13. From germline, CDR1 is GTSNPN and CDR2 SVGIG (reference sequence). In DNA, the CDR3 is TGTGCCTGGCTACTAGCGGGGGCCGGAAGGGTAGAGCAGTTCTTC. It yields the protein CAWLLAGAGRVEQFF. Full variable domain (outside the CDR3, taken from reference TRBV30 and TRBJ2-1): SQTIHQWPATLVQPVGSPLSLECTVEGTSNPNLYWYRQAAGRGLQLLFYSVGIGQISSEVPQNLSASRPQDRQFILSSKKLLLSDSGFYLCAWLLAGAGRVEQFFGPGTRLTVL.

This sequence joins TRBV7-2 and TRBJ2-3; no clear D gene. Germline values: CDR1 SGHTA, CDR2 FQGNSA. CDR3 length: 16 amino acids. V was shortened by 0 bases and J by 2 bases, with 12 bases between the two germline ends. Here the CDR3 reads CASSLALVKPTDTQYF. The CDR3 coding sequence is TGTGCCAGCAGCTTAGCCCTCGTTAAGCCCACAGATACGCAGTATTTT. Full variable domain (missing parts from reference TRBV7-2 and TRBJ2-3): GAGVSQSPSNKVTEKGKDVELRCDPISGHTALYWYRQSLGQGLEFLIYFQGNSAPDKSGLPSDRFSAERTGGSVSTLTIQRTQQEDSAVYLCASSLALVKPTDTQYFGPGTRLTVL.

The rearrangement uses TRBV2 and TRBJ2-7; TRBD2 might be the D (5 bases). CDR1 and CDR2 from the germline V gene are SNHLY and FYNNEI. The V end was cut by 7 bases, the J end by 7 bases, with 17 bases between. This CDR3 region has 13 residues. The CDR3 region has the DNA TGTGCCAGCACACTAAGGACCCGGAGGGAGCAGTACTTC. It codes for CASTLRTRREQYF. Supplemented by reference TRBV2 and TRBJ2-7, the full variable domain reads EPEVTQTPSHQVTQMGQEVILRCVPISNHLYFYWYRQILGQKVEFLVSFYNNEISEKSEIFDDQFSVERPDGSNFTLKIRSTKLEDSAMYFCASTLRTRREQYFGPGTRLTVT.